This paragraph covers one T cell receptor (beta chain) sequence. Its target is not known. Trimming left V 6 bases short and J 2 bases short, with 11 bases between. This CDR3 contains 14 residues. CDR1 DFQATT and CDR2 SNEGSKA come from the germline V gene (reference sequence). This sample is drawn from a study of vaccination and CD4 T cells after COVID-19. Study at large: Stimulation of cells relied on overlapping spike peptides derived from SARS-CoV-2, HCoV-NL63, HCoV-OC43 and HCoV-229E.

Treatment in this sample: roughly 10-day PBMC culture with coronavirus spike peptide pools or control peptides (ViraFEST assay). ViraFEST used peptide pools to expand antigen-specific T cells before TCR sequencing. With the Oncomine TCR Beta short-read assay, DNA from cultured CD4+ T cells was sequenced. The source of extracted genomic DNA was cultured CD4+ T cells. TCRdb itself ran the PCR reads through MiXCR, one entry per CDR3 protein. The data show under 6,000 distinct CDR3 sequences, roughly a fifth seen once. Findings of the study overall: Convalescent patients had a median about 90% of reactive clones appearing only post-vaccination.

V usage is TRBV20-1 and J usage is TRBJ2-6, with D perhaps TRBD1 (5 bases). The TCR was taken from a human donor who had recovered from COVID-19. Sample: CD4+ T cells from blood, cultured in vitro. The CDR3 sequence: CSARSGPGANVLTF. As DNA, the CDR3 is TGCAGTGCCCGCTCAGGGCCTGGGGCCAACGTCCTGACTTTC.